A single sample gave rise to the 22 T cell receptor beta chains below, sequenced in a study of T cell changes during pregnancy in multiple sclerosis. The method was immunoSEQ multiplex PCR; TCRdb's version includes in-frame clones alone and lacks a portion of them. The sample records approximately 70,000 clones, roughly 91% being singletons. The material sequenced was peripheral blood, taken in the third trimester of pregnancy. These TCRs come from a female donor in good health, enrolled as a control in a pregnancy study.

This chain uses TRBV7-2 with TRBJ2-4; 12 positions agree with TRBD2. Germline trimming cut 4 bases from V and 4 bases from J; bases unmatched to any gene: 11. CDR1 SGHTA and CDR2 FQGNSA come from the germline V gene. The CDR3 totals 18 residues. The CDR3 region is CASSSILAGGPSKNIQYF. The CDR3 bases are TGTGCCAGCAGCTCGATCCTAGCGGGAGGGCCCTCAAAAAACATTCAGTACTTC.

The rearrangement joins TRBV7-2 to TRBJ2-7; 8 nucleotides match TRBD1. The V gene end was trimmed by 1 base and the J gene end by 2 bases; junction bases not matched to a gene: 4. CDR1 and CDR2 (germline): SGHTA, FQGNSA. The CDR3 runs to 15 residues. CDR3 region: CASSLGTGYTYEQYF. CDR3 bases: TGTGCCAGCAGCTTAGGGACAGGGTATACCTACGAGCAGTACTTC.

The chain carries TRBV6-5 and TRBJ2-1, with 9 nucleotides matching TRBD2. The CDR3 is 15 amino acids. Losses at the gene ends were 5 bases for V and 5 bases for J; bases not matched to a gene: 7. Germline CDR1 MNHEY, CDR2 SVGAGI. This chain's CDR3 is CASSPRQRGDNEQFF. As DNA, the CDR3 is TGTGCCAGCAGTCCCAGGCAGCGGGGGGACAATGAGCAGTTCTTC.

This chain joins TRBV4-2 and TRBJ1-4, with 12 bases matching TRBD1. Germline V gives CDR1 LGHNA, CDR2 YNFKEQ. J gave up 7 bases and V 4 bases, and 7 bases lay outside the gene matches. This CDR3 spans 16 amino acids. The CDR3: CASSRLPGQGAEKLFF. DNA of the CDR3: TGTGCCAGCAGCCGCCTGCCGGGACAGGGGGCTGAAAAACTGTTTTTT.

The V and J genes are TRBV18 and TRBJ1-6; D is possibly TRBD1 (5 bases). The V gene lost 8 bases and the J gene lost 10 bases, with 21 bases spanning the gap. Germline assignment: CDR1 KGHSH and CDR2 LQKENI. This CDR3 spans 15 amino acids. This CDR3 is CASQEDIGVESPLHF. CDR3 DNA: TGTGCCAGCCAAGAGGACATAGGGGTCGAATCACCCCTCCACTTT.

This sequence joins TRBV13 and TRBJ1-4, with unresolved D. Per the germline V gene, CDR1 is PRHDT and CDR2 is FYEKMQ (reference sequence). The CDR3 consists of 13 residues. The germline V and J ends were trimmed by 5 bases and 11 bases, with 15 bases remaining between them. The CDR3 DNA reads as TGTGCCAGCAGCGTAAGCCGCCCGGGGAAACTGTTTTTT. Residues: CASSVSRPGKLFF.

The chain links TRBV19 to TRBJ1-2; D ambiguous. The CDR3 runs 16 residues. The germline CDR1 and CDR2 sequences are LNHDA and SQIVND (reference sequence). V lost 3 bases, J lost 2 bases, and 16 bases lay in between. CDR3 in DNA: TGTGCCAGTAGTATCGGGTTTAACGGTCTCAACTATGGCTACACCTTC. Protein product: CASSIGFNGLNYGYTF.

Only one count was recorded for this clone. The CDR3 DNA reads as TGTGCCAGCAGTCGACAGGGAAATGGTGGCTACACCTTC. Encoded protein: CASSRQGNGGYTF. The chain couples TRBV6-5 to TRBJ1-2, with 7 bases matching TRBD1. The germline gives CDR1 MNHEY, CDR2 SVGAGI. This CDR3 is 13 amino acids long. V lost 5 bases to trimming and J lost 7 bases; unmatched junction nucleotides: 7.

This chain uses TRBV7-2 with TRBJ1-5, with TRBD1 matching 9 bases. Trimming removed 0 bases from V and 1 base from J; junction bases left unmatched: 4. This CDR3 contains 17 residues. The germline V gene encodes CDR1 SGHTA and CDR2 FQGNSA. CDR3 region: CASSLAGQGGSNQPQHF. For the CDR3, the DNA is TGTGCCAGCAGCTTAGCGGGACAGGGAGGAAGCAATCAGCCCCAGCATTTT.

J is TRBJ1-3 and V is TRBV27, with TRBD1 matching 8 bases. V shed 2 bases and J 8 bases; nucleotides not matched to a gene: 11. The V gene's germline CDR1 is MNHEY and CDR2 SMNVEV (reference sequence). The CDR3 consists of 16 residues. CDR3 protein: CASSLTPQGARDTIYF. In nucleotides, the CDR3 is TGTGCCAGCAGTTTAACCCCCCAGGGGGCGCGGGACACCATATATTTT.

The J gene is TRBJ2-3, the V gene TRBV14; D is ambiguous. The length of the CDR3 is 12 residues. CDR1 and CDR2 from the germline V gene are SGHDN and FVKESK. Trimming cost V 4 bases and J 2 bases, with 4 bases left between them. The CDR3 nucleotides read TGTGCCAGCAGCCCACACACAGATACGCAGTATTTT. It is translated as CASSPHTDTQYF.

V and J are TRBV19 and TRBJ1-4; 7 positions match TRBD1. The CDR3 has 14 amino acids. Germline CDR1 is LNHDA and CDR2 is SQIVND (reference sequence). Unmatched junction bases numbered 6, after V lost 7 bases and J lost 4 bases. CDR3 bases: TGTGCCAGTATTCAGGACAGGAATAATGAAAAACTGTTTTTT. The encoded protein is CASIQDRNNEKLFF.

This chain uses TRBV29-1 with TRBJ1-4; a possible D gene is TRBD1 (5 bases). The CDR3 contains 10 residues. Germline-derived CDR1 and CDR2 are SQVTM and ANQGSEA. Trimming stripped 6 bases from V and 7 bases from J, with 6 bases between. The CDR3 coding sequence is TGCAGCGTGGGGGGTGAAAAACTGTTTTTT. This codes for CSVGGEKLFF.

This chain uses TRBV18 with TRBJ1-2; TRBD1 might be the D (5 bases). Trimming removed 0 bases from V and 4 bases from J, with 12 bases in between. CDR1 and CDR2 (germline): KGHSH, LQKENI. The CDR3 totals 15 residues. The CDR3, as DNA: TGTGCCAGCTCACCACCTTCGGACGGGGGCTATGGCTACACCTTC. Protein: CASSPPSDGGYGYTF.

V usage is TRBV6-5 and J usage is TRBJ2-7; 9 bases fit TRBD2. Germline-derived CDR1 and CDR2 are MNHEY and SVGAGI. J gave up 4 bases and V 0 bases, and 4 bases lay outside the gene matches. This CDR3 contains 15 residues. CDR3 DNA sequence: TGTGCCAGCAGTTACTCGTCTAGCGGGACTTACGAGCAGTACTTC. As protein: CASSYSSSGTYEQYF.

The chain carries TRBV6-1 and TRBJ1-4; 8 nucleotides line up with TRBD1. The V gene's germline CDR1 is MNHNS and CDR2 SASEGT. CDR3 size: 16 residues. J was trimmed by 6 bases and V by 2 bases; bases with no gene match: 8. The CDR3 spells CASSELRGRLDEKLFF. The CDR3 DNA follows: TGTGCCAGCAGTGAACTCAGGGGGCGATTGGATGAAAAACTGTTTTTT.

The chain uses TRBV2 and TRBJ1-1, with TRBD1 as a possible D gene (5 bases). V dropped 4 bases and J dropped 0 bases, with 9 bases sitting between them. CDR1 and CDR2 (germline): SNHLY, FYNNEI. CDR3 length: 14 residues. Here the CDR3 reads CASSVLGVNTEAFF. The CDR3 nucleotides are TGTGCCAGCAGTGTTTTAGGGGTGAACACTGAAGCTTTCTTT. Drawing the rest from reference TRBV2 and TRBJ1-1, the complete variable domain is EPEVTQTPSHQVTQMGQEVILRCVPISNHLYFYWYRQILGQKVEFLVSFYNNEISEKSEIFDDQFSVERPDGSNFTLKIRSTKLEDSAMYFCASSVLGVNTEAFFGQGTRLTVV.

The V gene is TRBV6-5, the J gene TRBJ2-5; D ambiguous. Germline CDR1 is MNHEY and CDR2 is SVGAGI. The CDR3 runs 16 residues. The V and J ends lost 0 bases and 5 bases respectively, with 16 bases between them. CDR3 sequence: CASSYSSRSSWETQYF. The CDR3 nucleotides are TGTGCCAGCAGTTACTCGTCTAGATCTTCGTGGGAGACCCAGTACTTC.

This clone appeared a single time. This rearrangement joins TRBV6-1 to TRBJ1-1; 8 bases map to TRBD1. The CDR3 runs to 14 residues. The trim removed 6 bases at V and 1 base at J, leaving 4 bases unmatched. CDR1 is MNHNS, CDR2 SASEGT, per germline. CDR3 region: CASRDRVWNTEAFF. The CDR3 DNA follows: TGTGCCAGCAGGGACAGGGTATGGAACACTGAAGCTTTCTTT.

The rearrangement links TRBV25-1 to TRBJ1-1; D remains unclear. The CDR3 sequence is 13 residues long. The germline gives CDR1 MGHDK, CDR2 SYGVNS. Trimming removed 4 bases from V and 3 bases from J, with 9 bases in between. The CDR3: CASSATVDTEAFF. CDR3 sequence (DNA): TGTGCCAGCAGTGCTACGGTGGACACTGAAGCTTTCTTT.

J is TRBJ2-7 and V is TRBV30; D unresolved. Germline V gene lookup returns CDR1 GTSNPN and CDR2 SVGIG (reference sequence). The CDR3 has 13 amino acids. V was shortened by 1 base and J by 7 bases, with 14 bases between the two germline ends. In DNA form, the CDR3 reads TGTGCCTGGAGTGGAACCACCCTCGGGGAGCAGTACTTC. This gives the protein CAWSGTTLGEQYF.

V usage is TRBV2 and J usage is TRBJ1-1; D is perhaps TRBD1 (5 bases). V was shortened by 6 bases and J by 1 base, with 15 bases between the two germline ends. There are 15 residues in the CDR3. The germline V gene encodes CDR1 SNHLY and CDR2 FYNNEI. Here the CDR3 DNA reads TGTGCCAGCAGGCGACGGGACTCCACGAACACTGAAGCTTTCTTT. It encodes CASRRRDSTNTEAFF.